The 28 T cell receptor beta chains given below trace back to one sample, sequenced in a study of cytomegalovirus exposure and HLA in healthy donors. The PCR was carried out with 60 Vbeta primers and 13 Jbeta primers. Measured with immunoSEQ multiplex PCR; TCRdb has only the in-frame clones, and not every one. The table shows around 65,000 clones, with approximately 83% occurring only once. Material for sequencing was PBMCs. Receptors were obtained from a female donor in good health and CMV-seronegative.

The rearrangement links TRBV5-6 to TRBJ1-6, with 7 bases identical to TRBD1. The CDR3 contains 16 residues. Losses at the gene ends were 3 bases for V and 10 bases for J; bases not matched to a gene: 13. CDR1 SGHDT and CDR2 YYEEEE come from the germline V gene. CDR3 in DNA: TGTGCCAGCAGCTGGGCCAGTCACAGGGGTGAATCACCCCTCCACTTT. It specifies CASSWASHRGESPLHF.

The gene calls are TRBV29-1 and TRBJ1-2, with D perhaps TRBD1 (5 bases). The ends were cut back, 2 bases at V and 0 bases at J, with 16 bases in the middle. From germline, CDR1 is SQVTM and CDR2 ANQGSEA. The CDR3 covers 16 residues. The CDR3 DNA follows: TGCAGCGTTGAACCCCAGGGAGGGCCGCCTAACTATGGCTACACCTTC. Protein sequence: CSVEPQGGPPNYGYTF.

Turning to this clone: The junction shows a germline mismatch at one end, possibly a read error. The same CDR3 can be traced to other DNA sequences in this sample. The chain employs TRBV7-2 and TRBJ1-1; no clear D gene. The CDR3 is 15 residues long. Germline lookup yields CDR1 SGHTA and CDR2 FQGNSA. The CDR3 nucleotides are TGTGCCAGCAGCTACAGTCAGGTCATATCCACTGAAGCCTTCTTT. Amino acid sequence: CASSYSQVISTEAFF.

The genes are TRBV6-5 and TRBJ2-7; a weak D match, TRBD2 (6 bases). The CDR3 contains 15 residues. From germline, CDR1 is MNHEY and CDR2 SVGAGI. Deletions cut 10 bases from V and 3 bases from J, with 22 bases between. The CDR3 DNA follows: TGTGCCACAAAAAGGGAGGCGGGATTTTACTACGAGCAGTACTTC. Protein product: CATKREAGFYYEQYF.

The CDR3 sequence is CASSYSGRDEPQHF. The CDR3 DNA sequence: TGTGCCAGCAGTTACTCAGGCAGGGATGAGCCCCAGCATTTT. The rearrangement joins TRBV6-5 to TRBJ1-5; D might be TRBD1 (5 bases). There are 14 residues in the CDR3. The V and J ends lost 0 bases and 8 bases respectively, with 11 bases between them. CDR1 is MNHEY, CDR2 SVGAGI, per germline.

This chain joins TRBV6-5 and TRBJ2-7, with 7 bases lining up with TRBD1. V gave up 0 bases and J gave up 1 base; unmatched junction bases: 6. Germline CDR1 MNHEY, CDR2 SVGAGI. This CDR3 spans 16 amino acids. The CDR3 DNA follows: TGTGCCAGCAGTTACTCATACAACAGGGGATCCTACGAGCAGTACTTC. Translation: CASSYSYNRGSYEQYF.

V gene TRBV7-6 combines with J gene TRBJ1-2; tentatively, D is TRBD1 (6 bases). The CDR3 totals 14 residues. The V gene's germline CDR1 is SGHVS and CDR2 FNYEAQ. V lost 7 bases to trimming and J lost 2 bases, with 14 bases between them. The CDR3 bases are TGTGCCAGCACCACCCCCGGGACAAACTATGGCTACACCTTC. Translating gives CASTTPGTNYGYTF.

This CDR3 reads CASRTSTQHYGYTF. The DNA for the CDR3 is TGTGCCAGCAGGACCTCGACACAGCACTATGGCTACACCTTC. V is TRBV6-1 and J is TRBJ1-2; the D is unclear. CDR1 and CDR2 (germline): MNHNS, SASEGT. This CDR3 is 14 amino acids long. The V gene lost 6 bases and the J gene lost 3 bases, with 14 bases spanning the gap.

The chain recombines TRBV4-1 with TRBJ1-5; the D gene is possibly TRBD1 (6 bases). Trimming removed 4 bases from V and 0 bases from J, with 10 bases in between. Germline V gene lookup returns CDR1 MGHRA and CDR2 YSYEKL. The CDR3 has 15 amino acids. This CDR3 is CASSLLQGSNQPQHF. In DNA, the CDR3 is TGCGCCAGCAGCCTATTACAGGGTAGCAATCAGCCCCAGCATTTT.

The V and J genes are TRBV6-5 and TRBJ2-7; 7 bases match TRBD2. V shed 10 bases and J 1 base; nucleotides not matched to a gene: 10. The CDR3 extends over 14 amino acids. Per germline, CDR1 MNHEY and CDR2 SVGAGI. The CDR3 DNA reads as TGTGCCACGAAAGCGGGGCTCTCATCCTACGAGCAGTACTTC. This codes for CATKAGLSSYEQYF.

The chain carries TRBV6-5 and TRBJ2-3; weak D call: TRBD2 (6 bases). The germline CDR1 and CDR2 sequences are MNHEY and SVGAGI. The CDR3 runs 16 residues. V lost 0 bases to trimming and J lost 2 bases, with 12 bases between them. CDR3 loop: CASSYSGLASTDTQYF. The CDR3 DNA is TGTGCCAGCAGTTACTCGGGTCTAGCGTCCACAGATACGCAGTATTTT.

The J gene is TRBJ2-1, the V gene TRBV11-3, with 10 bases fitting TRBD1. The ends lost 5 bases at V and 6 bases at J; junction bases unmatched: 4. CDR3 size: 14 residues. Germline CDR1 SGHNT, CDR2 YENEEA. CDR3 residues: CASSRQGASNEQFF. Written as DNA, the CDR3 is TGTGCCAGCAGCCGACAGGGGGCGAGCAATGAGCAGTTCTTC. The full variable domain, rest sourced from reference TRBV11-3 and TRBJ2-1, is EAGVVQSPRYKIIEKKQPVAFWCNPISGHNTLYWYLQNLGQGPELLIRYENEEAVDDSQLPKDRFSAERLKGVDSTLKIQPAELGDSAVYLCASSRQGASNEQFFGPGTRLTVL.

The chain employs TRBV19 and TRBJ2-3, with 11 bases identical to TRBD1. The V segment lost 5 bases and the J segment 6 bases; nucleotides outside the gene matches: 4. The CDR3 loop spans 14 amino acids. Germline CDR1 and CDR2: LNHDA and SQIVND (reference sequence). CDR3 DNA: TGTGCCAGTAGTCTGGACAGGGGGCTTGATACGCAGTATTTT. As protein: CASSLDRGLDTQYF.

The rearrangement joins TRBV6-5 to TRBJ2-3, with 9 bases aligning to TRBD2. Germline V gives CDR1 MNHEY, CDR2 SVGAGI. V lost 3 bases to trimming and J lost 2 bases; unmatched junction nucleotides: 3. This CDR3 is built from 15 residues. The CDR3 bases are TGTGCCAGCAGTTATAGCGGGGGCCACACAGATACGCAGTATTTT. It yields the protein CASSYSGGHTDTQYF.

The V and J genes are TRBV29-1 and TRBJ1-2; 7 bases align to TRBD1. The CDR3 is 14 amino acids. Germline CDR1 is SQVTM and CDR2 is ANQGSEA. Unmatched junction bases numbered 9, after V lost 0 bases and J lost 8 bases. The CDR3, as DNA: TGCAGCGTTGAAGATCCGACAGGGTTTGGGGGCTACACCTTC. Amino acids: CSVEDPTGFGGYTF.

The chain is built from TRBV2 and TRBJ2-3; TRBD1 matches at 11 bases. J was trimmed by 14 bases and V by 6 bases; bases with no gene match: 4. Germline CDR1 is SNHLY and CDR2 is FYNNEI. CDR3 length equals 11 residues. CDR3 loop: CASRWDRGVYF. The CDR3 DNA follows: TGTGCCAGCAGATGGGACAGGGGGGTGTATTTT.

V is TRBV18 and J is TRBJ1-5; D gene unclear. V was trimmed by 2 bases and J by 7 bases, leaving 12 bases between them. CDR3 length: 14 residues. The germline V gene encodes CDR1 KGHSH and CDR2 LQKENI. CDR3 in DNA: TGTGCCAGCTCACCAGACTCGCCGAAACAGCCCCAGCATTTT. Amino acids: CASSPDSPKQPQHF.

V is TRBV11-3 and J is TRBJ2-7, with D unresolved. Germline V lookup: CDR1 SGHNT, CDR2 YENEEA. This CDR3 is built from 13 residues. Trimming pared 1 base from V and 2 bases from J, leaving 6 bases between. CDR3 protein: CASSLGVAYEQYF. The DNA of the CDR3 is TGTGCCAGCAGCTTAGGAGTAGCCTACGAGCAGTACTTC.

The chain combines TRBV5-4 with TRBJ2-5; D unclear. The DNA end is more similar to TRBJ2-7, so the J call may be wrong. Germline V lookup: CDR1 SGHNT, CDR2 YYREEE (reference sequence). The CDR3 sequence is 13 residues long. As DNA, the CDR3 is TGTGCCAGCAGCGCACAGAACTCCTACGAGCAGTACTTC. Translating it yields CASSAQNSYEQYF.

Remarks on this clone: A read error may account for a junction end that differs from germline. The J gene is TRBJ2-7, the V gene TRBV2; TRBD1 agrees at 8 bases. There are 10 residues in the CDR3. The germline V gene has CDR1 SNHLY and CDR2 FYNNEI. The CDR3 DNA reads TGTGCCAGCAGGGGACAGGTACTCCACTTC. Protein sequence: CASRGQVLHF.

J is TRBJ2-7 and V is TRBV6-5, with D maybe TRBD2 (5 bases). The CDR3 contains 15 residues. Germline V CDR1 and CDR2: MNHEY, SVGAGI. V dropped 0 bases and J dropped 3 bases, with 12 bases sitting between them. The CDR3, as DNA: TGTGCCAGCAGTTACTCGAGGACTGGTTACTACGAGCAGTACTTC. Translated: CASSYSRTGYYEQYF.

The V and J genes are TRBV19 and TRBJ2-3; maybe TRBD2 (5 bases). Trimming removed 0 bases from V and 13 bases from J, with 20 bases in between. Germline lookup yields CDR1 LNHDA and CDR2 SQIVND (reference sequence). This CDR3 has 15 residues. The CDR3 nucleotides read TGTGCCAGTAGTATAGATTTCGCTTCTGGAGGAGGCGAGTATTTT. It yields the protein CASSIDFASGGGEYF.

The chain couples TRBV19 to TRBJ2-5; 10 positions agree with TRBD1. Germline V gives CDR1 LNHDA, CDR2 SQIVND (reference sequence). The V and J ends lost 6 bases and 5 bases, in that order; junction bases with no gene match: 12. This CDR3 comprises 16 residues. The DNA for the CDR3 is TGTGCCAGTAGCAAAAGACCGGGACAGGGGTGGGAGACCCAGTACTTC. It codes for CASSKRPGQGWETQYF. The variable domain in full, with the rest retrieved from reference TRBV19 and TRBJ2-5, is DGGITQSPKYLFRKEGQNVTLSCEQNLNHDAMYWYRQDPGQGLRLIYYSQIVNDFQKGDIAEGYSVSREKKESFPLTVTSAQKNPTAFYLCASSKRPGQGWETQYFGPGTRLLVL.

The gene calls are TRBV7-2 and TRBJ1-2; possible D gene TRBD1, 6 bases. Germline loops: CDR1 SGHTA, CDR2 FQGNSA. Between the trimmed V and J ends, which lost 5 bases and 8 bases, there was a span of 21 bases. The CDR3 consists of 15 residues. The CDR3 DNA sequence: TGTGCCAGCAGCCTTGGACAGTACCCAATTATCGGCTACACCTTC. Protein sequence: CASSLGQYPIIGYTF.

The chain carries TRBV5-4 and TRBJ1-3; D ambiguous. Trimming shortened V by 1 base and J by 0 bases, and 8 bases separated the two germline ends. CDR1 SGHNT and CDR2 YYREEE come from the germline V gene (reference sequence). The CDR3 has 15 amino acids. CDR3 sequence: CASSLSDYSGNTIYF. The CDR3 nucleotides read TGTGCCAGCAGCTTGTCAGACTACTCTGGAAACACCATATATTTT.

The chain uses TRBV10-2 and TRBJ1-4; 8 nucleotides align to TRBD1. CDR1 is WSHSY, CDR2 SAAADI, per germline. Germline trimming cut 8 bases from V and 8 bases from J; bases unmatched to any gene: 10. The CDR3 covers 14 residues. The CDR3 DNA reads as TGCGCCAGCGCCACCGGGACAGGCGGAGAAAAACTGTTTTTT. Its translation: CASATGTGGEKLFF.

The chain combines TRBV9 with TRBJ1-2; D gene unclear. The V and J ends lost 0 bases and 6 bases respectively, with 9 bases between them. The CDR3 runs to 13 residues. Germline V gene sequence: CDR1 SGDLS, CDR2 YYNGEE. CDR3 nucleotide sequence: TGTGCCAGCAGCGTAGAGGAGGATAATGGCTACACCTTC. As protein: CASSVEEDNGYTF.

For the CDR3, the DNA is TGCGCCAGCAGATTAGCGGGAGATACGGCAGATACGCAGTATTTT. It translates to CASRLAGDTADTQYF. The rearrangement uses TRBV5-1 and TRBJ2-3, with 9 bases lining up with TRBD2. This CDR3 has 15 amino acids. CDR1 is SGHRS and CDR2 is YFSETQ in the germline V gene. Germline trimming cut 5 bases from V and 4 bases from J; bases unmatched to any gene: 8. Full variable domain (outside the CDR3, taken from reference TRBV5-1 and TRBJ2-3): KAGVTQTPRYLIKTRGQQVTLSCSPISGHRSVSWYQQTPGQGLQFLFEYFSETQRNKGNFPGRFSGRQFSNSRSEMNVSTLELGDSALYLCASRLAGDTADTQYFGPGTRLTVL.